These 16 T cell receptor beta chains share one sample of origin, sequenced in a study of radiotherapy plus CTLA-4 blockade in lung cancer. Generated by immunoSEQ multiplex PCR, the TCRdb table keeps only in-frame clones and is missing some. The sample lists about 14,000 clones, roughly 70% occurring once. Sequencing was performed on peripheral blood, taken from a patient treated with radiotherapy plus ipilimumab. The receptors shown here come from a human donor with non-small cell lung cancer whose response to radiotherapy plus ipilimumab could not be evaluated.

This rearrangement joins TRBV1 to TRBJ2-6; the table's D call, TRBD1, was not checked against the DNA. TRBV1 is a pseudogene segment. The CDR3 consists of 18 residues. The CDR3 loop reads CTSSVPSLCTSRANVLTF. The DNA for the CDR3 is TGCACCAGCAGCGTTCCAAGTTTGTGCACAAGTCGGGCCAACGTCCTGACTTTC.

V gene TRBV10-2 combines with J gene TRBJ2-3; 7 bases match TRBD2. Germline loops: CDR1 WSHSY, CDR2 SAAADI. V lost 5 bases to trimming and J lost 4 bases; unmatched junction nucleotides: 3. The CDR3 runs to 13 residues. Written as DNA, the CDR3 is TGCGCCAGCAGTAGCGGGGAGTCAGATACGCAGTATTTT. Translating it yields CASSSGESDTQYF.

This chain links TRBV7-9 with TRBJ1-2; 7 positions match TRBD1. V was pared by 5 bases and J by 8 bases, with 11 bases of the junction left unmatched. The germline gives CDR1 SEHNR, CDR2 FQNEAQ (reference sequence). The CDR3 consists of 14 residues. CDR3: CASSRGTAARGYTF. CDR3 nucleotides: TGTGCCAGCAGCCGTGGGACAGCCGCGAGGGGCTACACCTTC.

The CDR3 loop is CASGYSSGSSYEQYF. The DNA for the CDR3 is TGTGCTAGTGGTTACTCTAGCGGAAGCTCCTACGAGCAGTACTTC. The genes are TRBV12-5 and TRBJ2-7, with 7 bases identical to TRBD2. V was pared by 4 bases and J by 0 bases, with 6 bases of the junction left unmatched. This CDR3 is 15 amino acids long. CDR1 is LGHNT, CDR2 FRNRAP, per germline.

The gene calls are TRBV5-5 and TRBJ1-1; 7 positions agree with TRBD1. The V segment lost 4 bases and the J segment 1 base; nucleotides outside the gene matches: 10. Per germline, CDR1 SGHKS and CDR2 YYEKEE (reference sequence). CDR3 length: 16 residues. CDR3 amino acids: CASSPWTGGGNTEAFF. CDR3 nucleotides: TGTGCCAGCAGCCCCTGGACAGGAGGGGGGAACACTGAAGCTTTCTTT.

The rearrangement uses TRBV19 and TRBJ2-1; TRBD2 matches at 10 bases. V dropped 6 bases and J dropped 8; count of bases not matched to a gene: 7. CDR1 LNHDA and CDR2 SQIVND come from the germline V gene (reference sequence). This CDR3 has 14 amino acids. In nucleotides, the CDR3 is TGTGCCAGTAGAAGGCAGCGGGGGGGCGATGAGCAGTTCTTC. This translates into CASRRQRGGDEQFF.

The chain recombines TRBV19 with TRBJ1-1; TRBD1 might be the D (6 bases). V gave up 5 bases and J gave up 1 base, with 11 bases separating them. CDR1 is LNHDA, CDR2 SQIVND, per germline (reference sequence). The CDR3 extends over 14 amino acids. DNA for the CDR3: TGTGCCAGTAGTGAGGACAGCGGGAACACTGAAGCTTTCTTT. It translates to CASSEDSGNTEAFF.

V gene TRBV19 combines with J gene TRBJ1-2, with D possibly TRBD1 on 5 matching bases. The CDR3 loop spans 12 amino acids. In germline, CDR1 is LNHDA, CDR2 SQIVND (reference sequence). Between the trimmed V and J ends, which lost 10 bases and 8 bases, there was a span of 17 bases. CDR3 sequence: CATGNGGKGYTF. DNA for the CDR3: TGTGCCACAGGGAACGGGGGTAAAGGCTACACCTTC.

V gene TRBV15 combines with J gene TRBJ2-5; TRBD1 is a possible D gene (5 bases). CDR3 length: 11 residues. Trimming shortened V by 3 bases and J by 7 bases, and 6 bases separated the two germline ends. CDR1 and CDR2 from the germline V gene are LNHNV and YYDKDF (reference sequence). The CDR3 is CATSRGLTQYF. In DNA form, the CDR3 reads TGTGCCACCAGCAGGGGGCTGACCCAGTACTTC.

This clone was counted between two and nine times. The chain joins TRBV4-1 to TRBJ2-3; no definite D call. The V and J ends lost 0 bases and 1 base respectively, with 5 bases between them. This CDR3 contains 14 residues. Germline CDR1 and CDR2: MGHRA and YSYEKL. CDR3 sequence: CASSQEAGTDTQYF. In DNA, the CDR3 is TGCGCCAGCAGCCAAGAGGCGGGCACAGATACGCAGTATTTT.

The chain links TRBV4-1 to TRBJ1-1, with a possible D match to TRBD1 (5 bases). The V end was cut by 6 bases, the J end by 2 bases, with 13 bases between. The germline gives CDR1 MGHRA, CDR2 YSYEKL. The length of the CDR3 is 14 residues. In DNA, the CDR3 is TGCGCCAGCAGTCCTGACAGACCAAACACTGAAGCTTTCTTT. Amino acid sequence: CASSPDRPNTEAFF.

This clone was seen a few times. The V call is TRBV20-1, the J call TRBJ2-5; D is perhaps TRBD1 (5 bases). Germline V gives CDR1 DFQATT, CDR2 SNEGSKA (reference sequence). The CDR3 has 11 residues. The V gene lost 6 bases and the J gene lost 1 base, with 6 bases spanning the gap. CDR3 protein: CSAGPQETQYF. The CDR3 region has the DNA TGCAGTGCGGGGCCCCAAGAGACCCAGTACTTC.

This sequence joins TRBV4-3 and TRBJ2-2; 11 bases map to TRBD2. CDR3 length: 17 residues. The V gene's germline CDR1 is LGHNA and CDR2 YSLEER. V was pared by 3 bases and J by 5 bases, with 8 bases of the junction left unmatched. The CDR3 protein is CASSQEISGGATGELFF. The CDR3 DNA reads as TGCGCCAGCAGCCAGGAAATTAGCGGGGGGGCAACCGGGGAGCTGTTTTTT.

This clone qualifies as medium-sized. This chain connects TRBV6-1 to TRBJ1-4; TRBD1 agrees at 7 bases. The CDR3 runs 14 residues. V shed 6 bases, J shed 4 bases, and the junction held 5 bases outside the gene matches. CDR1 MNHNS and CDR2 SASEGT come from the germline V gene. CDR3 sequence (DNA): TGTGCCAGCAGAAGACAGGGCTTTAATGAAAAACTGTTTTTT. Protein product: CASRRQGFNEKLFF.

The rearrangement links TRBV15 to TRBJ2-3, with 9 bases lining up with TRBD1. The CDR3 loop spans 16 amino acids. Germline V gives CDR1 LNHNV, CDR2 YYDKDF (reference sequence). V lost 0 bases to trimming and J lost 6 bases; unmatched junction nucleotides: 7. DNA of the CDR3: TGTGCCACCAGCAGAGATCGGGGACAGGGTAGGGATACGCAGTATTTT. Protein: CATSRDRGQGRDTQYF.

This clone appeared a few times. The gene calls are TRBV6-6 and TRBJ1-1; 7 bases line up with TRBD1. Per germline, CDR1 MNHNY and CDR2 SVGAGI (reference sequence). J lost 8 bases, V lost 0 bases, and 6 bases had no gene match. This CDR3 comprises 14 residues. CDR3 loop: CASSYSGQRSEAFF. The CDR3 region has the DNA TGTGCCAGCAGTTACTCGGGACAGAGATCGGAAGCTTTCTTT.